The T cell receptor beta chain under discussion was sequenced for a study of post-analysis software for immune sequencing data. Whole-study context: Relapsing-remitting, secondary progressive and progressive-relapsing multiple sclerosis were all included among the disease courses. Overall study findings and caveats: Same-batch samples co-clustered strongly by F measure. Five or six TRBV segments, TRBV5-6, TRBV5-1 and TRBV20-1 among them, were found more frequent in patients than controls.

The TCR beta cDNA libraries carried unique molecular identifiers. It was from roughly 1 to 10 million T cells that approximately 500,000 cDNA molecules came. TCRdb reprocessed the PCR reads via MiXCR and lists one record per CDR3 protein. The profile shows 820,000 or so distinct CDR3 sequences, about 53% of them singletons. With respect to this clonotype: Its matching antigen is unknown.

The V gene's germline CDR1 is SNHLY and CDR2 FYNNEI. There are 13 residues in the CDR3. Germline trimming cut 7 bases from V and 10 bases from J; bases unmatched to any gene: 9. This sequence originates from a girl between 5 and 17 years old with multiple sclerosis. The chain joins TRBV2 to TRBJ2-1; 8 bases fit TRBD2. The sequenced material came from blood. The CDR3 region is CASTIPGGREQFF. In DNA, the CDR3 is TGTGCCAGCACCATACCGGGGGGGCGAGAGCAGTTCTTC. Full variable domain (rest looked up from reference TRBV2 and TRBJ2-1): EPEVTQTPSHQVTQMGQEVILRCVPISNHLYFYWYRQILGQKVEFLVSFYNNEISEKSEIFDDQFSVERPDGSNFTLKIRSTKLEDSAMYFCASTIPGGREQFFGPGTRLTVL.